These T cell receptor beta chains were read from a single sample in a study of response to subunit inactivated influenza vaccine. Each CDR3 protein is one row after TCRdb ran MiXCR on the RT-PCR reads. The sample has 590,000 or so distinct CDR3 sequences; roughly 15% are singletons. This specimen consisted of PBMCs from blood, obtained approximately 15 days before vaccination. These receptors were obtained from a man aged 50-60 years who received an inactivated influenza vaccine. Each CDR3 is given with its conserved first and last residue. Fields, in order: clone size, D gene, V gene, J gene, CDR3 DNA, CDR3 protein. A D gene is named only where the DNA matches it firmly. Clone size is stated in some rows and not others, as once, few, many or a class when expanded.

NA,NA,TRBV5-1,TRBJ2-1,TGCGCCAGCAGCTCCCGACAGCGCCAGGATGAGCAGTTCTTC,CASSSRQRQDEQFF
few,TRBD1,TRBV28,TRBJ1-2,TGTGCCAGCAGTAGCGGGACAGGGGTAATTAATGGCTACACCTTC,CASSSGTGVINGYTF
many,NA,TRBV3-1,TRBJ2-3,TGTGCCAGCAGCCAAGTTGAACACCCCAAGAGGGGGGATACGCAGTATTTT,CASSQVEHPKRGDTQYF
few,TRBD1,TRBV6-1,TRBJ2-3,TGTGCCAGCAGCCGACAGGGCTTAGGCACAGATACGCAGTATTTT,CASSRQGLGTDTQYF
many,NA,TRBV20-1,TRBJ2-7,TGCAGTGCTAGAGATGGTAGCTCTATCGACGAGCAGTACTTC,CSARDGSSIDEQYF
many,TRBD2,TRBV7-9,TRBJ2-3,TGTGCCAGCAGCTCCCGGACTAGCGCGAGCACAGATACGCAGTATTTT,CASSSRTSASTDTQYF
many,NA,TRBV4-2,TRBJ1-2,TGTGCCAGCAGCCAACGTTCCGGAGAGGGTGGCTACACCTTC,CASSQRSGEGGYTF
few,TRBD2,TRBV20-1,TRBJ2-7,TGCAGTGCCAGTCTAGCGGGACCTATAGACGAGCAGTACTTC,CSASLAGPIDEQYF
NA,NA,TRBV4-2,TRBJ2-7,TGTGCCAGCAGCCAAGAATTAGCGGCTGCCTACGAGCAGTACTTC,CASSQELAAAYEQYF
NA,TRBD2,TRBV4-3,TRBJ2-7,TGCGCCAGCAGCCAAGACGGACTAGCGGGAGGGACCCGGAAGTACTTC,CASSQDGLAGGTRKYF
NA,TRBD1,TRBV12-3/TRBV12-4,TRBJ1-2,TGTGCCAGCGGAGGGGACAGGGTCTATGGCTACACCTTC,CASGGDRVYGYTF
NA,TRBD2,TRBV20-1,TRBJ2-1,TGCTGTGCTAGAGATCTGGGGACTAGCGGGACAAGCCACTCCTACAATGAGCAGTTCTTC,CCARDLGTSGTSHSYNEQFF
NA,NA,TRBV7-2,TRBJ2-3,TGTGCCAGCAGCTTAGTGGGGGGGCTCAATAAGGCAGATACGCAGTATTTT,CASSLVGGLNKADTQYF
NA,TRBD1,TRBV19,TRBJ2-7,TGTGCCAGTAGTATCTCCGGTCCCGTGACAGGGTACTACGAGCAGTACTTC,CASSISGPVTGYYEQYF
few,TRBD1,TRBV28,TRBJ1-5,TGTGCCAGCAGTAGATTAAGGGGGCTGGGGGTTTCGAACAATCAGCCCCAGCATTTT,CASSRLRGLGVSNNQPQHF
few,TRBD1,TRBV10-3,TRBJ2-5,TGTGCCATCAGTCCTTCCCTAGGGGCACAGGGGTTAGAGTCTGGGACCCAGTACTTC,CAISPSLGAQGLESGTQYF
NA,TRBD1,TRBV20-1,TRBJ1-6,TGCAGTGCTCCCGGGACAGCGAATAATTCACCCCTCCACTTT,CSAPGTANNSPLHF
NA,TRBD2,TRBV10-3,TRBJ2-1,TGTGCCATCAGCAATGGACTAGCGGTGTACAATGAGCAGTTCTTC,CAISNGLAVYNEQFF
few,NA,TRBV12-3/TRBV12-4,TRBJ2-1,TGTGCCAGCAGGACCGGGACTCCAAGCTACAATGAGCAGTTCTTC,CASRTGTPSYNEQFF
once,NA,TRBV12-3/TRBV12-4,TRBJ2-2,TGTGCCAGCAGTTTGATAACAGGCGGGGAGCTGTTTTTT,CASSLITGGELFF
few,TRBD2,TRBV4-3,TRBJ2-2,TGCGCCAGCAGCCAAGGCGGGGGGCGAAACACCGGGGAGCTGTTTTTT,CASSQGGGRNTGELFF
NA,TRBD1,TRBV12-3/TRBV12-4,TRBJ2-7,TGTGCCAGCAGGATGACAGGGAAGGGCGAGCAGTACTTC,CASRMTGKGEQYF
NA,NA,TRBV7-2,TRBJ2-2,TGTGCCAGCAGCTTACACAGGTTTGGATCGAACACCGGGGAGCTGTTTTTT,CASSLHRFGSNTGELFF
many,TRBD1,TRBV5-1,TRBJ1-1,TGCGCCAGCAGCTTGGAGACAGGGCGGGATACTGAAGCTTTCTTT,CASSLETGRDTEAFF
NA,NA,TRBV20-1,TRBJ2-7,TGCAGTGCTTACACTCGCCAGGGGCAACAGATATACGAGCAGTACTTC,CSAYTRQGQQIYEQYF
few,TRBD2,TRBV29-1,TRBJ2-7,TGCAGCGTTGTTGGCCGGACTAGGCTAGGGCTTTTCTCCTACGAGCAGTACTTC,CSVVGRTRLGLFSYEQYF